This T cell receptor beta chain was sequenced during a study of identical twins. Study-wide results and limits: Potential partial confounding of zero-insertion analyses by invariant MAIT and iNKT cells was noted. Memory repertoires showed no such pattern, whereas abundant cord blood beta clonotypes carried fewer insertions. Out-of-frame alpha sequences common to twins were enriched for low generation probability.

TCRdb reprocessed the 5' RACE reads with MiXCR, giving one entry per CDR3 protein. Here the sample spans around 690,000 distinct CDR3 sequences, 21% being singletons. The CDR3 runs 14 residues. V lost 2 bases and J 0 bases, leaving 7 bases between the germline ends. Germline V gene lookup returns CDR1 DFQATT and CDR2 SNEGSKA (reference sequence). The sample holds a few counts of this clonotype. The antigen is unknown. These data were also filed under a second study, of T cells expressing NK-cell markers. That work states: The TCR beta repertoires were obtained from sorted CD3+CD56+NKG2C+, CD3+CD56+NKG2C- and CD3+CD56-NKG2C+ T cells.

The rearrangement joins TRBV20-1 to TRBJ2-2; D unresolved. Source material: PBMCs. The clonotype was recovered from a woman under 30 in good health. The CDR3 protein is CSARSGPNTGELFF. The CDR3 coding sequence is TGCAGTGCTAGATCCGGGCCGAACACCGGGGAGCTGTTTTTT.